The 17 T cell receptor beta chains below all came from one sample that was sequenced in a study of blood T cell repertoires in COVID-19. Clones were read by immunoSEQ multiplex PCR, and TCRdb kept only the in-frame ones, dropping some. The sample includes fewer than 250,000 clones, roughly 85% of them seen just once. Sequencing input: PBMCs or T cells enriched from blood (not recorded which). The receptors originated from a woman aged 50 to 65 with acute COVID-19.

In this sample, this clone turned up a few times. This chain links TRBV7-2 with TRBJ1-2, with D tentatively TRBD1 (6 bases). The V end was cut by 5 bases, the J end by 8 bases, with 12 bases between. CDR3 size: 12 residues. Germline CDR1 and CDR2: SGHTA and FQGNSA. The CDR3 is CASSPRGQGYTF. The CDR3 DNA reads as TGTGCCAGCAGCCCCCGGGGACAAGGCTACACCTTC.

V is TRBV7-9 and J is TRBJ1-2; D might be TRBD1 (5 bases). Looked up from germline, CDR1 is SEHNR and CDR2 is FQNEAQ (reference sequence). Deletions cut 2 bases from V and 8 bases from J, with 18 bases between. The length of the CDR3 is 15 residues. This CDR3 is CASSLTPQGSTGYTF. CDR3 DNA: TGTGCCAGCAGCTTAACCCCGCAGGGAAGCACGGGCTACACCTTC.

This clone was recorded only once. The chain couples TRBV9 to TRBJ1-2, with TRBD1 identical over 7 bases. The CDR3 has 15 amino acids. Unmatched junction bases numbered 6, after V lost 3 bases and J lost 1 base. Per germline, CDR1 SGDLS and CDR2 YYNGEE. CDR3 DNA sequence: TGTGCCAGCAGCGCGGACAGGATCTTTAACTATGGCTACACCTTC. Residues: CASSADRIFNYGYTF.

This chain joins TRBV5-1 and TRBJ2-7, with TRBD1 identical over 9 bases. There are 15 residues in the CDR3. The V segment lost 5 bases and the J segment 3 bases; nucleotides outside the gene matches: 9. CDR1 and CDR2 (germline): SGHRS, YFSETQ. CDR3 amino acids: CASSFSPGQGYEQYF. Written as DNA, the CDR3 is TGCGCCAGCAGTTTTTCTCCGGGACAGGGCTACGAGCAGTACTTC.

CDR3 bases: TGTGCCAGCAGCTCAGCAGGGCGGGGGAGCTCCTACAATGAGCAGTTCTTC. Translation: CASSSAGRGSSYNEQFF. The chain employs TRBV11-2 and TRBJ2-1; 7 nucleotides agree with TRBD2. The V segment lost 4 bases and the J segment 0 bases; nucleotides outside the gene matches: 9. The CDR3 totals 17 residues. The V gene's germline CDR1 is SGHAT and CDR2 FQNNGV.

The CDR3 loop reads CASSDRGPTEAFF. The CDR3 bases are TGTGCCAGCAGTGACAGGGGGCCCACTGAAGCTTTCTTT. The chain recombines TRBV6-4 with TRBJ1-1; 7 bases are a match to TRBD1. CDR3 size: 13 residues. The V gene end was trimmed by 2 bases and the J gene end by 4 bases; junction bases not matched to a gene: 1. Germline lookup yields CDR1 MRHNA and CDR2 SNTAGT.

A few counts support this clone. The CDR3 region is CASSPHRASSGNTIYF. CDR3 sequence (DNA): TGTGCCAGCAGCCCTCACAGGGCTAGTTCTGGAAACACCATATATTTT. The rearrangement links TRBV7-2 to TRBJ1-3; a possible D gene is TRBD1 (6 bases). V was trimmed by 5 bases and J by 1 base, leaving 15 bases between them. Germline CDR1 and CDR2: SGHTA and FQGNSA. This CDR3 has 16 amino acids.

This CDR3 reads CASSPGQARHEKLFF. The DNA for the CDR3 is TGTGCCAGCAGCCCCGGACAGGCGCGACATGAAAAACTGTTTTTT. The chain recombines TRBV3-1 (or the pseudogene TRBV3-2) with TRBJ1-4; TRBD1 matches at 7 bases. CDR1 LGHDT and CDR2 YNNKEL come from the germline V gene (reference sequence). Germline trimming cut 4 bases from V and 6 bases from J; bases unmatched to any gene: 8. This CDR3 comprises 15 residues.

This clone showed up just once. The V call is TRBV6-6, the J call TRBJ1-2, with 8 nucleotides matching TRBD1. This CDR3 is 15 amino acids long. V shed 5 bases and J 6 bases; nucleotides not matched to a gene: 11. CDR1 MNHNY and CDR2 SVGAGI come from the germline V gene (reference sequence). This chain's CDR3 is CASSPQWTGKDGYTF. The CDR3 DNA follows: TGTGCCAGCAGTCCACAATGGACAGGGAAGGATGGCTACACCTTC.

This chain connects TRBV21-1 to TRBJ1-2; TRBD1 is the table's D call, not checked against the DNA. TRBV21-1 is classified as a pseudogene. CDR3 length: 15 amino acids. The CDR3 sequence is CASSMKQGGHYGYTF. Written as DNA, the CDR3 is TGTGCCAGCAGCATGAAGCAGGGGGGTCACTATGGCTACACCTTC.

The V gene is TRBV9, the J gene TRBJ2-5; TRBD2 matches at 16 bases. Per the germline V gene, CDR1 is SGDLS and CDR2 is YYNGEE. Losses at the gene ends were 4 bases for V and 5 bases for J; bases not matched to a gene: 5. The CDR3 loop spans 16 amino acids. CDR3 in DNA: TGTGCCAGCAGCAAGGGGACTAGCGGGGGGGAGGAGACCCAGTACTTC. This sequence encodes CASSKGTSGGEETQYF.

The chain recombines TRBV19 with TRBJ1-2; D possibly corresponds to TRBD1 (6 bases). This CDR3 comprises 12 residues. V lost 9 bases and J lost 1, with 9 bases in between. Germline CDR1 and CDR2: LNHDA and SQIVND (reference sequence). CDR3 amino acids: CASRQVNYGYTF. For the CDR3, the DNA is TGTGCCAGCAGACAGGTTAACTATGGCTACACCTTC.

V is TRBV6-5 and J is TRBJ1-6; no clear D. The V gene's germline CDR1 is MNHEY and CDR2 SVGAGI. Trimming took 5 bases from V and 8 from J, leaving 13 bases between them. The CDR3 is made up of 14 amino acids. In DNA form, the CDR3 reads TGTGCCAGCAGTCTAGAACGGATGCATTCACCCCTCCACTTT. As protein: CASSLERMHSPLHF.

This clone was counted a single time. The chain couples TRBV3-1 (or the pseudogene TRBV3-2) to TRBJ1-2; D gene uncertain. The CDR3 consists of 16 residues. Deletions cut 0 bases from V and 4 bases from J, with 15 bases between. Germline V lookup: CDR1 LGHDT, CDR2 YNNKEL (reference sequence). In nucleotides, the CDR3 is TGTGCCAGCAGCCAAGATCTTGTGAGCGGGGTCTATGGCTACACCTTC. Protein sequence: CASSQDLVSGVYGYTF.

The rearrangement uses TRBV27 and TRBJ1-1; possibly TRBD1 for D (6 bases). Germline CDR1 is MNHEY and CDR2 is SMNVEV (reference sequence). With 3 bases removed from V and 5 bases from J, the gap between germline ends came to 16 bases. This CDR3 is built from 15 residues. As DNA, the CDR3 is TGTGCCAGCAGTTTGGGGAGGGGGGCGCCTACTGAAGCTTTCTTT. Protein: CASSLGRGAPTEAFF.

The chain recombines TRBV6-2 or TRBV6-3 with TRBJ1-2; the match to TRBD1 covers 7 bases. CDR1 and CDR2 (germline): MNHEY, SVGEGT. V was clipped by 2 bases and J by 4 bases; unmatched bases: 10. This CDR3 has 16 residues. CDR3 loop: CASSYLGGGASYGYTF. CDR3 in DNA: TGTGCCAGCAGTTACCTAGGAGGGGGCGCCAGCTATGGCTACACCTTC.

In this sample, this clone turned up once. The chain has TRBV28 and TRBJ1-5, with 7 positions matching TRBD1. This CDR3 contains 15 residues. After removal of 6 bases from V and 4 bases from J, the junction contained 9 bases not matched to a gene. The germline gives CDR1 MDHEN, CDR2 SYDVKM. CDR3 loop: CASRRDSRHNQPQHF. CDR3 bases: TGTGCCAGCAGACGGGACAGCCGCCATAATCAGCCCCAGCATTTT. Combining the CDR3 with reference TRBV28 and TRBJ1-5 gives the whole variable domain DVKVTQSSRYLVKRTGEKVFLECVQDMDHENMFWYRQDPGLGLRLIYFSYDVKMKEKGDIPEGYSVSREKKERFSLILESASTNQTSMYLCASRRDSRHNQPQHFGDGTRLSIL.